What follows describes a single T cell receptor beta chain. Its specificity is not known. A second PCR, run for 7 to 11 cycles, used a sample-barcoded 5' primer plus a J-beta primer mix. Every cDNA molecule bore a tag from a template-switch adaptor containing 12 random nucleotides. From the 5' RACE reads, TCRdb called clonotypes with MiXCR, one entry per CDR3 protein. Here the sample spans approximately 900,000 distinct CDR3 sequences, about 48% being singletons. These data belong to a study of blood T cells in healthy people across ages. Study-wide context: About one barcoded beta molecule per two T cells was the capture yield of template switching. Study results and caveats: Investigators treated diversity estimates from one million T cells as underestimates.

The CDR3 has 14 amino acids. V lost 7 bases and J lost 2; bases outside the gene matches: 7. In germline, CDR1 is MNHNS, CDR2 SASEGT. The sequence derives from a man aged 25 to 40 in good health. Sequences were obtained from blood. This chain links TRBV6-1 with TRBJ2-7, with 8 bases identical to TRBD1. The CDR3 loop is CASTTGTGTYEQYF. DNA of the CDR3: TGTGCCAGCACTACCGGGACAGGAACCTACGAGCAGTACTTC.